This TCR beta chain emerged from a study of blood T cell repertoires in COVID-19 (dated by TCRdb to 2019 to 2021). Some background on the complete study: Samples covering the acute and convalescent phases of COVID-19 were provided by collaborators in the United States, Italy and Spain. Nearly every sample came with metadata listing a de-identified subject ID, COVID-19 status, age in years and sex. The prospective study material was composed of cDNA or gDNA derived from T cells, B-cell-depleted T cells, or PBMCs. Where available, HLA class I and class II types were taken from metadata supplied by the sample provider and were not determined by assay-based typing. The dataset comprised deeply sampled blood TCRbeta repertoires from subjects exposed to, actively infected with, or recovered from COVID-19. A freely available public database, intended as a resource for researchers studying the immune response to SARS-CoV-2, is where the repertoires were released. Samples came from the ongoing ImmuneRACE study (first 160 participants) plus 1,254 subjects from 6 global collaborators.

TCRbeta CDR3 regions were amplified from genomic DNA by means of the immunoSEQ Assay, a bias-controlled multiplex PCR. The study's own analysis went as follows. The number of nucleated cells in each sample was estimated by amplification of reference gene primers within the assay. Sequence reads were collapsed and filtered to measure the absolute abundance of every unique TCRbeta CDR3 rearrangement. Productive Simpson clonality was computed per sample as the square root of Simpson's diversity index over productive rearrangements. As stored in TCRdb, this immuneACCESS dataset retains in-frame rearrangements with V and J assigned. A fraction of the clones does not appear; measured against another copy, unresolved V genes explain less than half of the discrepancy, and the remainder lacks a known reason. That table supplies the V and J calls and clone size; D and trimming were determined from the DNA. Across this sample there are tens of thousands of clones, with over 70% seen only once. The ten largest clones represent about 12% of the sample.

Each collaborating institution followed its own protocols to collect whole blood in K2EDTA tubes. For TCRbeta analysis, collaborators shipped samples as frozen whole blood, isolated PBMCs, or DNA extracted from either of those sample types. Of note for this clone: Its specific antigen is unknown. The sample holds no much larger clone one base away, and base qualities are not on file.

V drops 7 bases and J drops 5 bases, leaving 14 bases in between. The CDR3 has 13 amino acids, counting the end cysteine and phenylalanine. The only DNA kept is the CDR3, 39 bases in frame from the first base. The CDR1 and CDR2 encoded by the germline V gene are SGHTA and FQGNSA. Overall study results and their limits: The amount of clinical and demographic metadata varied by source and participant and was provided uncurated.

Material for sequencing was peripheral blood. This chain joins TRBV7-2 to TRBJ1-2, with a tentative D gene TRBD1 over 6 matching bases. This receptor was obtained from a human donor in a cohort sampled during active COVID-19. The nucleotide sequence reads as follows: TGTGCCAGCAACGAACAGGGTTTGTATGGCTACACCTTC. Translated, it gives CASNEQGLYGYTF.